These 14 T cell receptor beta chains originate from one sample sequenced in a study of T cell responses to AZD1222 COVID-19 vaccine. Libraries were prepared by immunoSEQ multiplex PCR; TCRdb keeps only in-frame clonotypes and omits some of them. The table has 150,000 to 200,000 clones, approximately 90% seen once. The material was peripheral blood, obtained 28 days after the second AZD1222 dose. The origin of the receptors is an adult who received the AZD1222 COVID-19 vaccine.

This chain links TRBV5-4 with TRBJ2-3; D not certain. The CDR3 loop spans 13 amino acids. CDR1 and CDR2 (germline): SGHNT, YYREEE (reference sequence). Trimming shortened V by 5 bases and J by 4 bases, and 11 bases separated the two germline ends. In DNA form, the CDR3 reads TGTGCCAGCAGACCTTCTTCGTCAGATACGCAGTATTTT. Translated, it gives CASRPSSSDTQYF.

The V call is TRBV28, the J call TRBJ2-2; D perhaps matches TRBD2 (6 bases). Germline CDR1 reads MDHEN; CDR2 reads SYDVKM. The CDR3 is made up of 14 amino acids. Trimming stripped 8 bases from V and 1 base from J, with 11 bases between. The CDR3 reads CASRPAGNTGELFF. In DNA, the CDR3 is TGTGCCAGCCGACCAGCGGGGAACACCGGGGAGCTGTTTTTT.

This clone was seen only once. The rearrangement joins TRBV7-9 to TRBJ1-1; no firm D call. Germline CDR1 is SEHNR and CDR2 is FQNEAQ (reference sequence). CDR3 length: 15 residues. Trimming stripped 2 bases from V and 7 bases from J, with 17 bases between. The CDR3 reads CASSLNLGPGVEAFF. Written as DNA, the CDR3 is TGTGCCAGCAGCTTAAATTTAGGGCCCGGGGTTGAAGCTTTCTTT.

The chain carries TRBV2 and TRBJ2-1, with a weak D call TRBD2 (6 bases). V lost 6 bases and J lost 4, with 31 bases in between. Germline CDR1 is SNHLY and CDR2 is FYNNEI. The CDR3 runs 20 residues. The CDR3 coding sequence is TGTGCCAGCAGCCCGAAGACGACCTCCTGGGGGGTGGGATTATACAATGAGCAGTTCTTC. Translated, it gives CASSPKTTSWGVGLYNEQFF.

V is TRBV25-1 and J is TRBJ2-3; a weak D match, TRBD1 (6 bases). The CDR3 consists of 18 residues. CDR1 and CDR2 (germline): MGHDK, SYGVNS. V was trimmed by 1 base and J by 5 bases, leaving 22 bases between them. The CDR3 spells CASSEWGWGQGPEDTQYF. CDR3 sequence (DNA): TGTGCCAGCAGTGAATGGGGATGGGGGCAGGGCCCCGAAGATACGCAGTATTTT.

DNA for the CDR3: TGCGCCAGCAGCCAGTTCGGGACAGCGGTGTACAATGAGCAGTTCTTC. It specifies CASSQFGTAVYNEQFF. This chain joins TRBV4-1 and TRBJ2-1; 7 nucleotides line up with TRBD1. Germline V gene data show CDR1 as MGHRA and CDR2 as YSYEKL. The CDR3 contains 16 residues. V gave up 3 bases and J gave up 4 bases; unmatched junction bases: 9.

The rearrangement joins TRBV6-5 to TRBJ2-6, with D unclear. CDR1 MNHEY and CDR2 SVGAGI come from the germline V gene. The CDR3 runs to 14 residues. The V end was cut by 6 bases, the J end by 3 bases, with 9 bases between. This chain's CDR3 is CASRAVNGANVLTF. The CDR3 DNA reads as TGTGCCAGCAGGGCAGTCAATGGGGCCAACGTCCTGACTTTC.

The chain combines TRBV3-1 (or the pseudogene TRBV3-2) with TRBJ1-2; D gene unclear. The CDR3 is made up of 15 amino acids. V lost 0 bases and J lost 0, with 8 bases in between. Germline V gene lookup returns CDR1 LGHDT and CDR2 YNNKEL (reference sequence). CDR3 sequence: CASSQDWPANYGYTF. In DNA, the CDR3 is TGTGCCAGCAGCCAAGATTGGCCAGCTAACTATGGCTACACCTTC.

The J gene is TRBJ1-5, the V gene TRBV5-5; 7 bases fit TRBD1. The CDR3 sequence is 13 residues long. Unmatched junction bases numbered 4, after V lost 5 bases and J lost 5 bases. CDR1 SGHKS and CDR2 YYEKEE come from the germline V gene (reference sequence). The CDR3 DNA reads TGTGCCAGCAGTCGTGACAGGGATCAGCCCCAGCATTTT. It is translated as CASSRDRDQPQHF.

The V gene is TRBV6-5, the J gene TRBJ2-7; TRBD2 aligns across 11 bases. Germline V gene lookup returns CDR1 MNHEY and CDR2 SVGAGI. V lost 6 bases and J lost 3; bases outside the gene matches: 7. This CDR3 comprises 15 residues. CDR3 loop: CASRPTSGIYYEQYF. DNA of the CDR3: TGTGCCAGCAGGCCGACTAGCGGGATCTACTACGAGCAGTACTTC.

V is TRBV9 and J is TRBJ1-2; D is possibly TRBD1 (5 bases). The CDR3 covers 14 residues. Germline V gene sequence: CDR1 SGDLS, CDR2 YYNGEE. Trimming stripped 4 bases from V and 7 bases from J, with 17 bases between. The CDR3 here is CASSFTGGLGGYTF. The CDR3 DNA sequence: TGTGCCAGCAGCTTCACGGGGGGACTGGGTGGCTACACCTTC.

This clone was detected once. The V call is TRBV6-5, the J call TRBJ1-2, with TRBD1 identical over 9 bases. V shed 8 bases and J 5 bases; nucleotides not matched to a gene: 6. Germline V gene lookup returns CDR1 MNHEY and CDR2 SVGAGI. The CDR3 spans 13 residues. In DNA, the CDR3 is TGTGCCAGCCGCCGGGACAGGGAGTATGGCTACACCTTC. Translated, it gives CASRRDREYGYTF.

The chain is built from TRBV5-4 and TRBJ1-1, with no clear D. The CDR3 extends over 13 amino acids. V lost 3 bases and J lost 5, with 11 bases in between. The V gene's germline CDR1 is SGHNT and CDR2 YYREEE (reference sequence). The CDR3 is CASSYPPRTEAFF. The CDR3 DNA reads as TGTGCCAGCAGCTACCCTCCCCGGACTGAAGCTTTCTTT.

This chain links TRBV4-2 with TRBJ1-1; no clear D gene. Looked up from germline, CDR1 is LGHNA and CDR2 is YNFKEQ. The CDR3 totals 16 residues. V was pared by 3 bases and J by 1 base, with 15 bases between. In nucleotides, the CDR3 is TGTGCCAGCAGCCAGGGCGTGAGGGTGGGGAACACTGAAGCTTTCTTT. Amino acid sequence: CASSQGVRVGNTEAFF.